The T cell receptor beta chain described here comes from a study of T cell responses to AZD1222 COVID-19 vaccine. The data were produced by immunoSEQ multiplex PCR, yet TCRdb's version contains in-frame clones alone and is incomplete. Found here are 100,000 or so clones, about 88% of them singletons; the top ten hold roughly 45%. Samples with a second dose at about 4 or about 12 weeks were pooled together. Study-level results: Possibly, clonal diversity was underestimated; donors were largely white British and included more females. Repertoire collection took place solely once the T cell response had peaked. Epitopes outside B.1.351 and B.1.1.7 mutated regions reportedly drew nearly half of spike TCRs.

This CDR3 is 13 amino acids long. Trimming cost V 3 bases and J 5 bases; bases outside gene matches: 3. Germline V lookup: CDR1 SGHRS, CDR2 YFSETQ. This clone was detected only once. Its specificity is unknown. The specimen was peripheral blood, collected 28 days after the second AZD1222 dose. The TCR was taken from an adult who received the AZD1222 COVID-19 vaccine. This chain joins TRBV5-1 and TRBJ2-7; 9 nucleotides agree with TRBD1. CDR3 nucleotide sequence: TGCGCCAGCAGCTGGACAGGGGCCGACGAGCAGTACTTC. Translating gives CASSWTGADEQYF.